This is a list of T cell receptor beta chains from one sample in a study of blood T cells in healthy people across ages. TCRdb itself ran the 5' RACE reads through MiXCR, one entry per CDR3 protein. The data show roughly 1,300,000 distinct CDR3 sequences, with approximately 59% seen just once and about 6.7% held by the top ten. Sequenced input: blood. The receptors shown here come from a man aged 18 to 30 in good health. CDR3s include the opening cysteine and the closing phenylalanine or tryptophan.

V gene: TRBV4-2; J gene: TRBJ2-7; CDR3 protein: CASSYRDKAYEQYF
V gene: TRBV6-6; J gene: TRBJ1-2; CDR3 protein: CASTSSEVGDGYTF
V gene: TRBV4-1; J gene: TRBJ2-5; CDR3 protein: CASSQVTGLETQYF
V gene: TRBV21-1; J gene: TRBJ2-7; CDR3 protein: CASSKGTSGGLTYEQYF
V gene: TRBV9; J gene: TRBJ2-1; CDR3 protein: CASSVRLADYYNEQFF
V gene: TRBV4-1; J gene: TRBJ2-7; CDR3 protein: CASSQDAGARYEQYF
V gene: TRBV4-2; J gene: TRBJ2-7; CDR3 protein: CASSRRYSYEQYF
V gene: TRBV25-1; J gene: TRBJ2-6; CDR3 protein: CASSEPGSGANVLTF
V gene: TRBV21-1; J gene: TRBJ2-7; CDR3 protein: CASSGRREYYEQYF
V gene: TRBV5-1; J gene: TRBJ1-2; CDR3 protein: CASSWGKAGNYGCTF
V gene: TRBV20-1; J gene: TRBJ2-5; CDR3 protein: CSALGLAGGYQETQYF
V gene: TRBV4-1; J gene: TRBJ2-3; CDR3 protein: CAEKVRGGSTDTQYF
V gene: TRBV12-3/TRBV12-4; J gene: TRBJ2-1; CDR3 protein: CASSFEGLVAPPFF
V gene: TRBV9; J gene: TRBJ2-7; CDR3 protein: CASSGDSRYEQYF
V gene: TRBV20-1; J gene: TRBJ2-3; CDR3 protein: CSATGDADTQYF
V gene: TRBV12-3/TRBV12-4; J gene: TRBJ1-5; CDR3 protein: CASSLHRGGSNQPQHF
V gene: TRBV20-1; J gene: TRBJ1-6; CDR3 protein: CSARDTGVGGSPLHF
V gene: TRBV12-3/TRBV12-4; J gene: TRBJ2-7; CDR3 protein: CASSSRQNSYEQYF
V gene: TRBV27; J gene: TRBJ1-1; CDR3 protein: CASSSQLQGATEAFF
V gene: TRBV7-9; J gene: TRBJ2-5; CDR3 protein: CASSHWAGGPRKETQYF
V gene: TRBV10-2; J gene: TRBJ2-7; CDR3 protein: CASSVVASMGEQYF
V gene: TRBV7-2; J gene: TRBJ2-3; CDR3 protein: CASSLVEAVGDTQYF
V gene: TRBV6-2/TRBV6-3; J gene: TRBJ2-7; CDR3 protein: CASTDSGYHEQYF
V gene: TRBV4-2; J gene: TRBJ1-6; CDR3 protein: CASSQDFRAGGNSPLHF
V gene: TRBV20-1; J gene: TRBJ1-2; CDR3 protein: CSARDSSIYGYTF
V gene: TRBV4-1; J gene: TRBJ2-2; CDR3 protein: CASSPIRIRDRGGGELFF
V gene: TRBV6-2/TRBV6-3; J gene: TRBJ2-1; CDR3 protein: CASSYGVGRGLWGNNEQFF
V gene: TRBV10-3; J gene: -; CDR3 protein: CAISARGYEQYF
V gene: TRBV12-3/TRBV12-4; J gene: TRBJ1-2; CDR3 protein: CASHHPLNRVGGYTF
V gene: TRBV14; J gene: TRBJ2-3; CDR3 protein: CASSHLSLAGTDTQYF
V gene: TRBV10-3; J gene: -; CDR3 protein: CAISLAGPQETQYF
V gene: TRBV3-1; J gene: TRBJ2-3; CDR3 protein: CASSQDRGLAGTDTQYF
V gene: TRBV7-2; J gene: TRBJ2-1; CDR3 protein: CASSSGHFNEQFF
V gene: TRBV12-3/TRBV12-4; J gene: TRBJ2-5; CDR3 protein: CASSPRGRHGETQYF
V gene: TRBV5-1; J gene: TRBJ1-2; CDR3 protein: CASSLAVVDYGYTF
V gene: TRBV5-1; J gene: TRBJ2-3; CDR3 protein: CASREQTITDTQYF
V gene: TRBV27; J gene: TRBJ2-7; CDR3 protein: CASSIQGNEQYF
V gene: TRBV27; J gene: TRBJ2-1; CDR3 protein: CASSSKIPNLAGGSYNEQFF
V gene: TRBV25-1; J gene: TRBJ2-3; CDR3 protein: CASSEYSGGKADTQYF
V gene: TRBV5-1; J gene: TRBJ2-1; CDR3 protein: CASSSSPGSRLFAQFF
V gene: TRBV9; J gene: TRBJ2-2; CDR3 protein: CASSVDVGTGELFF